One and the same sample provided the 24 T cell receptor beta chains below, sequenced in a study of blood T cells in healthy people across ages (dated by TCRdb to the mid-2010s). The library was built by means of 5' RACE. Data came from an Illumina HiSeq 2500. A second PCR of roughly 7 to 11 cycles was performed with a sample-barcoded 5' primer and a J-beta primer mix. The public reads were reanalyzed by TCRdb: fastp trimming at Q25, MiXCR alignment, in-frame beta chains only. For every CDR3 protein sequence, its rows merge into one entry that carries the most common genes and DNA. The sample has 630,000 or so distinct CDR3 sequences on record, around 32% of them singletons. Together, the top ten hold approximately 15% of the sample. The material sequenced was blood. Every receptor here comes from a woman at least 80 years old in good health. Donor details come from another sample of the same person, matched by shared clones.

This clonotype was picked up a small number of times. CDR3 sequence (DNA): TGTGCCTGGAGTCTACCTCCGGGAAACACCATATATTTT. Its translation: CAWSLPPGNTIYF. The chain recombines TRBV30 with TRBJ1-3; D is uncertain. CDR3 length: 13 residues. Germline CDR1 reads GTSNPN; CDR2 reads SVGIG (reference sequence). Between the trimmed V and J ends, which lost 2 bases and 4 bases, there was a span of 9 bases.

This sequence joins TRBV20-1 and TRBJ1-3; D is undetermined. Trimming pared 0 bases from V and 0 bases from J, leaving 12 bases between. In germline, CDR1 is DFQATT, CDR2 SNEGSKA (reference sequence). This CDR3 has 16 residues. The DNA for the CDR3 is TGCAGTGCTAGAGATCGGACTTACAGCTCTGGAAACACCATATATTTT. Protein product: CSARDRTYSSGNTIYF.

This clonotype was seen repeatedly, ten times or more. This chain links TRBV4-3 with TRBJ2-1; 7 bases agree with TRBD2. CDR3 size: 17 residues. Germline CDR1 and CDR2: LGHNA and YSLEER. V lost 0 bases, J lost 2 bases, and 7 bases stayed unmatched. The CDR3 reads CASSQDKGGGTYNEQFF. The DNA of the CDR3 is TGCGCCAGCAGCCAAGATAAGGGCGGGGGAACCTACAATGAGCAGTTCTTC.

Many counts were recorded for this clonotype. This rearrangement joins TRBV20-1 to TRBJ1-2; D gene uncertain. Trimming left V 3 bases short and J 4 bases short, with 12 bases between. This CDR3 contains 13 residues. CDR1 and CDR2 (germline): DFQATT, SNEGSKA (reference sequence). The CDR3 protein is CSASPDPSYGYTF. In DNA, the CDR3 is TGCAGTGCTAGCCCCGACCCAAGCTATGGCTACACCTTC.

This clonotype was detected ten times or more. The chain uses TRBV5-8 and TRBJ2-5; possible D gene TRBD2, 5 bases. CDR1 SGHTS and CDR2 YDEGEE come from the germline V gene. V shed 2 bases and J shed 5 bases, with 10 bases lying between them. The CDR3 sequence is 13 residues long. The CDR3 DNA reads TGTGCCAGCAGCTTACAGAGGAGGGAGACCCAGTACTTC. This codes for CASSLQRRETQYF.

This clonotype showed up many times. V is TRBV6-6 and J is TRBJ1-2; D remains unclear. The CDR3 runs to 14 residues. Germline-derived CDR1 and CDR2 are MNHNY and SVGAGI (reference sequence). The germline V and J ends were trimmed by 2 bases and 2 bases, with 9 bases remaining between them. The DNA of the CDR3 is TGTGCCAGCAGTTACCTCCCACAGAACTATGGCTACACCTTC. Its translation: CASSYLPQNYGYTF.

The chain has TRBV2 and TRBJ1-4; 8 positions agree with TRBD1. Germline values: CDR1 SNHLY, CDR2 FYNNEI. The CDR3 spans 14 residues. The V gene end was trimmed by 6 bases and the J gene end by 4 bases; junction bases not matched to a gene: 4. DNA for the CDR3: TGTGCCAGCAGACAGGGACAGGTTAATGAAAAACTGTTTTTT. Translated, it gives CASRQGQVNEKLFF.

Many counts were recorded for this clonotype. The rearrangement links TRBV28 to TRBJ2-5; D possibly uses TRBD1 or TRBD2 (5 bases each). This CDR3 spans 14 amino acids. The V end was cut by 7 bases, the J end by 7 bases, with 19 bases between. Germline assignment: CDR1 MDHEN and CDR2 SYDVKM. The CDR3 here is CASNSGTLLGTQYF. The CDR3 DNA follows: TGTGCCAGCAATTCCGGGACGCTCCTGGGGACCCAGTACTTC.

This clonotype was counted many times. The chain is built from TRBV6-5 and TRBJ2-5; 7 nucleotides match TRBD1. The trim removed 2 bases at V and 0 bases at J, leaving 0 bases unmatched. CDR3 length equals 14 residues. CDR1 is MNHEY and CDR2 is SVGAGI in the germline V gene. The CDR3 reads CASSYGQDQETQYF. CDR3 DNA sequence: TGTGCCAGCAGTTACGGACAGGACCAAGAGACCCAGTACTTC.

This clonotype occurred a few times. A much more abundant neighbour one base away suggests this may be a read error. V is TRBV20-1 and J is TRBJ1-2; 10 nucleotides align to TRBD1. Germline V CDR1 and CDR2: DFQATT, SNEGSKA (reference sequence). The CDR3 has 13 residues. V lost 6 bases, J lost 7 bases, and 8 bases stayed unmatched. The CDR3 DNA reads TGCAGTGCCAGCGAGACAGGGGGCGGTGGCTACACCTTC. As protein: CSASETGGGGYTF.

The genes are TRBV20-1 and TRBJ2-7, with TRBD2 matching over 8 bases. The CDR3 loop spans 12 amino acids. V lost 4 bases and J lost 5; bases outside the gene matches: 4. CDR1 and CDR2 (germline): DFQATT, SNEGSKA (reference sequence). CDR3 sequence: CSAISGSDEQYF. CDR3 nucleotides: TGCAGTGCTATAAGCGGGAGCGACGAGCAGTACTTC.

This clonotype was counted between two and nine times. J is TRBJ1-6 and V is TRBV2, with D possibly matching TRBD1 (6 bases). The CDR3 is 14 residues long. Trimming cost V 6 bases and J 7 bases, with 13 bases left between them. The germline V gene encodes CDR1 SNHLY and CDR2 FYNNEI. CDR3 amino acids: CASRGAGSNSPLHF. CDR3 bases: TGTGCCAGCAGGGGGGCAGGGAGCAATTCACCCCTCCACTTT.

This rearrangement joins TRBV4-3 to TRBJ2-5; D gene ambiguous. Germline V gene lookup returns CDR1 LGHNA and CDR2 YSLEER. V was pared by 2 bases and J by 11 bases, with 15 bases between. CDR3 length: 13 residues. CDR3 in amino acids: CASSQQSMNEQYF. The CDR3 bases are TGCGCCAGCAGCCAACAAAGTATGAATGAGCAGTACTTC.

This clonotype showed up many times. This chain connects TRBV6-2 or TRBV6-3 to TRBJ2-5; 7 nucleotides line up with TRBD1. Germline CDR1 reads MNHEY; CDR2 reads SVGEGT. V shed 6 bases and J 2 bases; nucleotides not matched to a gene: 9. The CDR3 runs to 15 residues. The CDR3 region has the DNA TGTGCCAGCAGCCGTACGGGGACAGAGCAAGAGACCCAGTACTTC. Amino acids: CASSRTGTEQETQYF.

This clonotype was seen ten or more times. This rearrangement joins TRBV29-1 to TRBJ1-1, with D perhaps matching TRBD1 (5 bases). The CDR3 consists of 13 residues. CDR1 is SQVTM, CDR2 ANQGSEA, per germline. Trimming shortened V by 7 bases and J by 1 base, and 13 bases separated the two germline ends. CDR3 coding DNA: TGCAGCGGTAACAGGAGGGAGAACACTGAAGCTTTCTTT. Protein: CSGNRRENTEAFF.

A word on this clonotype: A read error may explain this, as a much larger clone is one base away. V and J are TRBV4-3 and TRBJ2-5; no clear D. The CDR3 totals 13 residues. Trimming stripped 1 base from V and 5 bases from J, with 8 bases between. The germline gives CDR1 LGHNA, CDR2 YSLEER. DNA of the CDR3: TGCGCCAGCAGCCAAGTATTGTGGGAGACCCAGTACTTC. Translated: CASSQVLWETQYF.

Many counts were recorded for this clonotype. The chain has TRBV9 and TRBJ2-5; TRBD2 aligns across 7 bases. The CDR3 is 15 residues long. V shed 3 bases and J 5 bases; nucleotides not matched to a gene: 10. Germline CDR1 reads SGDLS; CDR2 reads YYNGEE. This chain's CDR3 is CASSALLGTTETQYF. The CDR3 DNA sequence: TGTGCCAGCAGCGCCCTACTGGGGACTACGGAGACCCAGTACTTC.

The rearrangement links TRBV2 to TRBJ2-5; D may be TRBD2 (5 bases). The CDR3 is 14 residues long. Germline CDR1 SNHLY, CDR2 FYNNEI. Trimming took off 4 bases at V and 11 bases at J, with 20 bases between the two ends. The CDR3 sequence: CASSAGVPYNEQYF. DNA for the CDR3: TGTGCCAGCAGTGCCGGGGTCCCCTACAATGAGCAGTACTTC.

This clonotype came up many times. The chain links TRBV6-2 or TRBV6-3 to TRBJ1-2; 10 nucleotides agree with TRBD1. Losses at the gene ends were 1 base for V and 2 bases for J; bases not matched to a gene: 1. This CDR3 comprises 15 residues. The germline V gene has CDR1 MNHEY and CDR2 SVGEGT. This CDR3 reads CASSYLGQGNYGYTF. The CDR3 DNA is TGTGCCAGCAGTTACTTGGGACAGGGGAACTATGGCTACACCTTC.

This clonotype was seen a handful of times. The V call is TRBV7-2, the J call TRBJ2-3; 8 bases align to TRBD2. Germline loops: CDR1 SGHTA, CDR2 FQGNSA. The junction had 6 bases not matched to a gene; V was cut back by 6 bases and J by 1 base. This CDR3 region has 15 residues. Here the CDR3 reads CASSPGGDRTDTQYF. The CDR3, as DNA: TGTGCCAGCAGTCCCGGGGGGGATCGCACAGATACGCAGTATTTT.

The chain uses TRBV5-1 and TRBJ2-3, with D possibly matching TRBD1 (6 bases). Trimming removed 2 bases at V and 2 bases at J, with 15 bases between. The CDR3 is made up of 16 amino acids. Germline CDR1 is SGHRS and CDR2 is YFSETQ. CDR3 amino acids: CASSFGPGQHTDTQYF. The CDR3 region has the DNA TGCGCCAGCAGCTTTGGGCCGGGACAACACACAGATACGCAGTATTTT.

The chain carries TRBV6-1 and TRBJ2-3; maybe TRBD1 (6 bases). Germline lookup yields CDR1 MNHNS and CDR2 SASEGT. This CDR3 has 15 residues. Trimming took 0 bases from V and 5 from J, leaving 12 bases between them. In DNA form, the CDR3 reads TGTGCCAGCAGTGAAGCCAGGGGATTAGGAGATACGCAGTATTTT. Residues: CASSEARGLGDTQYF.

This clonotype was seen a single time. This may come from a read error, since a much larger clone is one base off. This chain connects TRBV20-1 to TRBJ2-1, with a possible D match to TRBD2 (5 bases). The DNA matches TRBJ2-7 better at its end, which makes the J call doubtful. The germline CDR1 and CDR2 sequences are DFQATT and SNEGSKA (reference sequence). CDR3 length equals 14 residues. CDR3 coding DNA: TGCAGTGCTAGAAGTCTAGCCGCCTACAATGAGCAGTACTTC. Encoded protein: CSARSLAAYNEQYF.

This clonotype showed up just a few times. The chain links TRBV29-1 to TRBJ2-6; 7 bases line up with TRBD1. Germline loops: CDR1 SQVTM, CDR2 ANQGSEA. J gave up 0 bases and V 6 bases, and 8 bases lay outside the gene matches. The CDR3 covers 16 residues. The CDR3 region is CSVGRGQSSGANVLTF. The CDR3 DNA reads as TGCAGCGTCGGACGGGGACAGTCCTCTGGGGCCAACGTCCTGACTTTC. The full variable domain, completed using reference TRBV29-1 and TRBJ2-6, is SAVISQKPSRDICQRGTSLTIQCQVDSQVTMMFWYRQQPGQSLTLIATANQGSEATYESGFVIDKFPISRPNLTFSTLTVSNMSPEDSSIYLCSVGRGQSSGANVLTFGAGSRLTVL.